This T cell receptor (beta chain) was sequenced in a study of beta chain features in type 1 diabetes. Study-wide points: The study left unresolved whether HLA type influences TCRB rearrangement. All four CD4+ subsets from Type 1 diabetes patients carried moderately but significantly shorter TCRB CDR3s. Relative to healthy donors, patients appeared to have naive, central memory and Treg TCRB repertoires that were more similar.

All of the isolated RNA was reverse transcribed, so expressed TCRB transcripts were sequenced. Libraries were prepared by immunoSEQ multiplex PCR; TCRdb keeps only in-frame clonotypes and omits some of them. The sample carries 500,000 to 800,000 clones, about an eighth recorded once. Sampling consisted of one heparinised blood draw per donor, averaging about 116 mL. This clone has more than one count but fewer than ten. The antigen remains unidentified. The V segment lost 5 bases and the J segment 3 bases; nucleotides outside the gene matches: 4. CDR1 and CDR2 from the germline V gene are MNHNY and SVGAGI (reference sequence). There are 14 residues in the CDR3.

J is TRBJ1-5 and V is TRBV6-6; 7 nucleotides line up with TRBD1. The sample comprised naive CD4+ T cells from blood. This clonotype originated in a man under 40 with type 1 diabetes. CDR3 protein: CASSHGTVNQPQHF. CDR3 coding DNA: TGTGCCAGCAGTCATGGGACAGTCAATCAGCCCCAGCATTTT.